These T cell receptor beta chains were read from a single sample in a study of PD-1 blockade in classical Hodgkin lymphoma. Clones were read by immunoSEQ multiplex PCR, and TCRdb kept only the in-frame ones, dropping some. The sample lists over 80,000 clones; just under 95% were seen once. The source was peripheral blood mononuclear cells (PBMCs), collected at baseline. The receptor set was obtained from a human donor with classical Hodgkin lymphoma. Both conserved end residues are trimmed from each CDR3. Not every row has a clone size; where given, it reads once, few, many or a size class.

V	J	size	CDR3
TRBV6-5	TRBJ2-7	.	ASRGTGSSYEQY
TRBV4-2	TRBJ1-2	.	ASSQEPTASYYGYT
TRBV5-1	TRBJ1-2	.	ASSLTGTGLYYGYT
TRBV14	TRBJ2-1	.	ASSQRTLKYNEQF
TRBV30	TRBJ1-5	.	AWSVAESNQPQH
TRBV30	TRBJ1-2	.	AWSGTGTGGGGYT
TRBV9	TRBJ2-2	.	ASTPSGQSYTGELF
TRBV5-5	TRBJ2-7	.	ASSSSPDSLWGQY
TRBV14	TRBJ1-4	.	ASSLSGFNEKLF
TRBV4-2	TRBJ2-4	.	ASSQIGERAKNIQY
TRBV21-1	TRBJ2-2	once	ASSDGEGRDGELF
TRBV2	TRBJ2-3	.	ASSEARDGTDTQY
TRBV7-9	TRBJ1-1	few	ASSPWSANTEAF
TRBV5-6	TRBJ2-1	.	ASSLSGPLLDEQF
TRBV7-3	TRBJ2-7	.	ASSLGSGSNYEQY
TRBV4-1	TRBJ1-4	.	ASSQEQLRGEKLF
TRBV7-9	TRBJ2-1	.	ASSTGVGNEQF
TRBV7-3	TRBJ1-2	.	ASSADRDRGYT
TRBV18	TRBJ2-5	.	ASSPLYQGGTQY
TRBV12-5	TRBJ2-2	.	ASGLGQSNTGELF
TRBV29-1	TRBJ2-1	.	SALNGVPSEQF
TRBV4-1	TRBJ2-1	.	ASSKSVLAGWEQF
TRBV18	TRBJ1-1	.	ASSSLEGAMNTEAF
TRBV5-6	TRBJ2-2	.	ASSRAETVDTGELF
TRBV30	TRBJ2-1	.	AWSSGGTGELSSYNEQF
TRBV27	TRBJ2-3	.	ASSNMQGADTQY
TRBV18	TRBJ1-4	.	ASSPVPDRAEANEKLF
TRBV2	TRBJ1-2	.	ASSDSRGGEGYT
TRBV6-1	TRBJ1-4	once	ASSEGLGQELF
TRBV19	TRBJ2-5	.	ASSPSRASGLQETQY
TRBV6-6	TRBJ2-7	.	ASSYSFGYEQY
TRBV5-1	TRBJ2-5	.	ASSRPGRIGETQY
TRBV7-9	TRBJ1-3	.	ASSFDRDDTIY
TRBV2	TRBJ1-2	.	ASSEEYRGGYT
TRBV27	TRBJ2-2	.	ASSWTSDVGELF
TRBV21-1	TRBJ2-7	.	ASSNSAGGPGSDTYEQY
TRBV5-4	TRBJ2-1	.	ASSPSYNEQF
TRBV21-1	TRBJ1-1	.	ASSSNPGAEGGTEAF
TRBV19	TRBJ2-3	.	ASSSDPGTDTQY
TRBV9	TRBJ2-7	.	ASSVNLNEQY
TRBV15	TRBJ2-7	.	ATSRGGQASSYEQY
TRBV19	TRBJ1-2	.	ASQGTGQGIYGYT
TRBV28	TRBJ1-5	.	ASSPQFSNQPQH
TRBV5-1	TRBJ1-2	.	ASSSRVTGKTDRGNYGYT
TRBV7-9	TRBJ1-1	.	ASSLGPGWMNTEAF
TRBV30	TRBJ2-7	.	AWSAGAYEQY
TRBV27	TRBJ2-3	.	ASSFGLADTDTQY
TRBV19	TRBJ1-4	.	ASSPRRANEKLF
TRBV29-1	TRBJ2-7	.	SVWTSGTYEQY
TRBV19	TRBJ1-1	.	ASSLDFGTEAF
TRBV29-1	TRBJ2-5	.	SRSVGETQY
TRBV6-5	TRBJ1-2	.	ASSYRGQGTNYGYT
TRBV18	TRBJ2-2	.	ASSPRDTGSSPTGGELF
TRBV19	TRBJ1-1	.	ASSNRDRRTEAF
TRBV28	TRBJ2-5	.	AIPGPTQETQY